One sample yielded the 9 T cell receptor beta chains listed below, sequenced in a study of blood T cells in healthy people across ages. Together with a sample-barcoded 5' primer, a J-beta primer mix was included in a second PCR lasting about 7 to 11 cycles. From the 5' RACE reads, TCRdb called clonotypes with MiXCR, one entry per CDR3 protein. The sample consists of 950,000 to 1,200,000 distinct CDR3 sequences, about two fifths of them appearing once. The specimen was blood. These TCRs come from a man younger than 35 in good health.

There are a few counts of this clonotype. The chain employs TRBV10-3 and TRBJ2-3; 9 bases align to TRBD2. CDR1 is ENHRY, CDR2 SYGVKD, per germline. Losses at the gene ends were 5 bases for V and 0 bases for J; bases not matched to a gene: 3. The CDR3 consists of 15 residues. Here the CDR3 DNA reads TGTGCCATCAGTCAGCGGGGGGACAGCACAGATACGCAGTATTTT. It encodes CAISQRGDSTDTQYF.

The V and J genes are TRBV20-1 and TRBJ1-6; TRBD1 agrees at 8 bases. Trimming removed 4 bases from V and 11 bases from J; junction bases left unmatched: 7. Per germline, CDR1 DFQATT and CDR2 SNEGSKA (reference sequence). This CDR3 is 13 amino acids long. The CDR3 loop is CSAIGQGVTPLHF. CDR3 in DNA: TGCAGTGCTATTGGACAGGGAGTTACACCCCTCCACTTT.

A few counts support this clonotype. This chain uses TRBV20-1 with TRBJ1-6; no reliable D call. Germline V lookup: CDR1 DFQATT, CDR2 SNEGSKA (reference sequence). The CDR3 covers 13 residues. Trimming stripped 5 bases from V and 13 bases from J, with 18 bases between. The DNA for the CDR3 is TGCAGTGCTGGAGCCCCTAGCGGCCGGCCCCTCCACTTT. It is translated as CSAGAPSGRPLHF.

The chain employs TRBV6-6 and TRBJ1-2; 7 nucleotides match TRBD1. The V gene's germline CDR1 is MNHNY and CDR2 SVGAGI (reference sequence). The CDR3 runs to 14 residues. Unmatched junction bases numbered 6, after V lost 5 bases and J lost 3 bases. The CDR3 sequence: CASSAYRGDYGYTF. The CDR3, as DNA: TGTGCCAGCAGTGCCTACAGGGGCGACTATGGCTACACCTTC.

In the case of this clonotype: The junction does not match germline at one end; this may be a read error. This CDR3 reads CSAPLAGGPYSEQFF. CDR3 DNA: TGCAGTGCACCCCTAGCGGGGGGCCCGTACAGTGAGCAGTTCTTC. The rearrangement joins TRBV20-1 to TRBJ2-1, with 11 bases that match TRBD2. This CDR3 contains 15 residues. Germline values: CDR1 DFQATT, CDR2 SNEGSKA (reference sequence).

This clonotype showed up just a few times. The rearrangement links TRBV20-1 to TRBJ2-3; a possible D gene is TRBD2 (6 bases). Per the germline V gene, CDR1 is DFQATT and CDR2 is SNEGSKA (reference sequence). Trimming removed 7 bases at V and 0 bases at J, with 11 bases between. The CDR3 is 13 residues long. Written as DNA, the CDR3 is TGCAGTGTTACGACTAGGAGCACAGATACGCAGTATTTT. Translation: CSVTTRSTDTQYF.

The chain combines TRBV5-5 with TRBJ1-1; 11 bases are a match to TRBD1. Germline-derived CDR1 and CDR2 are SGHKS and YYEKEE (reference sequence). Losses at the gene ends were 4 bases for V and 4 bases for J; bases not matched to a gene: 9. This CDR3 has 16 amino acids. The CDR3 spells CASSDGTGGMGTEAFF. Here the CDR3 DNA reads TGTGCCAGCAGCGATGGGACAGGGGGAATGGGCACTGAAGCTTTCTTT.

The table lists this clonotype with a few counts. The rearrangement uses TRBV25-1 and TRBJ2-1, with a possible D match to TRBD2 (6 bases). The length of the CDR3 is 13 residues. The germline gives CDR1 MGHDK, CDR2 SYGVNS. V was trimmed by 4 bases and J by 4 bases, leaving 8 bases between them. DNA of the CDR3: TGTGCCAGCAGTGGGGACTTATACAATGAGCAGTTCTTC. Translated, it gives CASSGDLYNEQFF.

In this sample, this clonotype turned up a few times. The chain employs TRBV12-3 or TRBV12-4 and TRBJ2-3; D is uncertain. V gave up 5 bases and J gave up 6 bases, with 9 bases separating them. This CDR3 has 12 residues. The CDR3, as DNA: TGTGCCAGCAGTGATGTGCGGGATACGCAGTATTTT. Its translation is CASSDVRDTQYF.